These 2 T cell receptor beta chains came from one sample sequenced in a study of T-cell reconstitution after alpha-beta-depleted transplantation in children. Library preparation (for TCRbeta) was performed with unique molecular identifiers. TCRdb re-called the PCR reads through MiXCR, storing one row per CDR3 protein. The sample carries about 500,000 distinct CDR3 sequences, roughly 33% recorded once. Sequenced material: PBMCs from the stem cell graft donor, taken from the stem cell graft. All receptors derive from a human donor who donated a stem cell graft to a child with aplastic anemia.

The chain carries TRBV14 and TRBJ1-1; D remains ambiguous. Deletions cut 1 base from V and 6 bases from J, with 6 bases between. CDR3 size: 12 residues. CDR1 and CDR2 from the germline V gene are SGHDN and FVKESK. CDR3 loop: CASSQGSAEAFF. The CDR3 nucleotides read TGTGCCAGCAGCCAAGGGAGTGCTGAAGCTTTCTTT.

The chain recombines TRBV12-3 or TRBV12-4 with TRBJ1-1; D unclear. Trimming cost V 7 bases and J 0 bases, with 12 bases left between them. CDR3 length: 14 residues. The CDR3 loop is CASNPQRMNTEAFF. CDR3 in DNA: TGTGCCAGCAACCCACAGAGAATGAACACTGAAGCTTTCTTT.